The text below deals with one TCR beta chain. Its specificity is not known. CDR1 LNHDA and CDR2 SQIVND come from the germline V gene (reference sequence). This CDR3 comprises 14 residues. The trim removed 4 bases at V and 13 bases at J, leaving 9 bases unmatched. The sample originates from a study of T cell responses to AZD1222 COVID-19 vaccine. Study-wide results and limits: Spike was spanned by vaccine-associated CD4 TCRs, with dominance at 160-218 and 743-854. Donor demographics were predominantly white British with a female majority; clonal diversity may be underestimated.

Libraries were prepared by immunoSEQ multiplex PCR; TCRdb keeps only in-frame clonotypes and omits some of them. The profile shows some 92,000 clones, 90% to 95% of them singletons. The gene calls are TRBV19 and TRBJ2-4; 11 nucleotides agree with TRBD1. The source was peripheral blood, collected on day 0 of AZD1222 vaccination. This receptor was taken from an adult in good health. The CDR3 sequence is CASSTTGQGGSQYF. Here the CDR3 DNA reads TGTGCCAGTAGTACTACGGGACAGGGGGGCTCACAGTACTTC.